The rows below give T cell receptor beta chains drawn from one sample of a study of blood T cell repertoires in COVID-19. This table comes from immunoSEQ multiplex PCR, and its TCRdb copy is limited to in-frame clones, with some not included. The sample carries roughly 190,000 clones, around 82% recorded once. The sample was PBMCs or T cells enriched from blood (not recorded which). The receptor source for this set is a woman aged 45-59 years with acute COVID-19. The CDR3 runs from the conserved cysteine through the conserved F or W.

V	J	CDR3
TRBV19	TRBJ1-4	CASRSRTGGRKLFF
TRBV7-8	TRBJ2-1	CASSYLREGDEQFF
TRBV18	TRBJ2-6	CASSPTGQSGANVLTF
TRBV7-2	TRBJ2-2	CASSLNSPGFHNTGELFF
TRBV28	TRBJ2-3	CASSLLAGGTDTQYF
TRBV5-1	TRBJ2-1	CASSPRTSGGADEQFF
TRBV5-4	TRBJ1-3	CASSPGTGGNTIYF
TRBV9	TRBJ2-5	CASSGPDRYQETQYF
TRBV7-9	TRBJ2-2	CASSFADRGDTGELFF
TRBV5-1	TRBJ1-1	CASSLELGYTEAFF
TRBV9	TRBJ1-3	CASGNAGGADTIYF
TRBV30	TRBJ1-6	CAWDRDYSPLHF
TRBV7-9	TRBJ2-1	CASSLGLSYNEQFF
TRBV5-6	TRBJ1-6	CASSLYPNSPLHF
TRBV28	TRBJ2-1	CASNPIPGQGAWGAILGEQFF
TRBV6-5	TRBJ1-1	CASKGQLNTEAFF
TRBV28	TRBJ1-2	CASIDLGDPYGYTF
TRBV29-1	TRBJ1-2	CSVGDSVNYGYTF
TRBV18	TRBJ2-3	CASSPPGLSGESQYF
TRBV3-1/TRBV3-2	TRBJ1-6	CASSQRGTGPNSPLHF
TRBV4-2	TRBJ1-1	CASHPKGQGLEAFF
TRBV28	TRBJ1-6	CASSSGTGANSPLHF
TRBV30	TRBJ1-3	CACRRVSSGNTIYF
TRBV10-3	TRBJ2-5	CAISAEGALQETQYF
TRBV10-1	TRBJ2-1	CASSAGGPINEQFF
TRBV7-8	TRBJ1-2	CASSSAGIGGNYGYTF
TRBV3-1/TRBV3-2	TRBJ1-2	CASSQDLAGASNYGYTF